This passage covers 6 T cell receptor beta chains from one sample sequenced in a study of CD8+ T cells in alopecia areata. Treatment denoted: oral pan-JAK inhibitor, 5-10 mg twice daily. cDNA serving as the sequencing template came from extracted, reverse transcribed RNA. Here immunoSEQ multiplex PCR was the method, and the copy in TCRdb shows in-frame clones only, minus some. The sample carries a few hundred thousand clones, 40% to 55% recorded once. Sample: CD4+ T cells sorted from blood, taken at roughly week 36, from a patient treated with tofacitinib. Receptors were obtained from a human donor with alopecia areata.

The rearrangement joins TRBV4-1 to TRBJ2-3; D not certain. CDR1 and CDR2 from the germline V gene are MGHRA and YSYEKL. CDR3 length equals 11 residues. Between the trimmed V and J ends, which lost 1 base and 4 bases, there was a span of 0 bases. The CDR3 sequence is CASSQADTQYF. CDR3 sequence (DNA): TGCGCCAGCAGCCAAGCAGATACGCAGTATTTT.

This clone was observed a handful of times. The V call is TRBV30, the J call TRBJ1-4, with a possible D match to TRBD1 (5 bases). The V end lost 3 bases, the J end lost 4 bases, and 12 bases lay between the germline ends. CDR1 GTSNPN and CDR2 SVGIG come from the germline V gene (reference sequence). CDR3 size: 14 residues. This CDR3 reads CAWRPGTYNEKLFF. In DNA, the CDR3 is TGTGCCTGGAGGCCGGGGACTTATAATGAAAAACTGTTTTTT. The full variable domain, its missing parts supplied by reference TRBV30 and TRBJ1-4, is SQTIHQWPATLVQPVGSPLSLECTVEGTSNPNLYWYRQAAGRGLQLLFYSVGIGQISSEVPQNLSASRPQDRQFILSSKKLLLSDSGFYLCAWRPGTYNEKLFFGSGTQLSVL.

This clone was seen a handful of times. The V call is TRBV7-2, the J call TRBJ2-7; 9 nucleotides match TRBD1. Per the germline V gene, CDR1 is SGHTA and CDR2 is FQGNSA. This CDR3 contains 15 residues. Trimming removed 5 bases from V and 6 bases from J; junction bases left unmatched: 11. CDR3 amino acids: CASSAKGQGAPEQYF. The DNA of the CDR3 is TGTGCCAGCAGCGCCAAGGGACAGGGCGCCCCCGAGCAGTACTTC.

The chain has TRBV5-1 and TRBJ2-7; 8 bases map to TRBD2. The CDR3 loop spans 14 amino acids. The J segment lost 0 bases and the V segment lost 10 bases, leaving 9 bases of the junction unmatched. Germline CDR1 SGHRS, CDR2 YFSETQ. The CDR3: CASTREGHSYEQYF. The CDR3 DNA reads TGCGCCTCAACCCGGGAGGGACACTCCTACGAGCAGTACTTC.

This clone has just a few counts. CDR3 in DNA: TGCAGCGTTGAGATGCCGGGCGGCGATACGCAGTATTTT. Amino acids: CSVEMPGGDTQYF. The rearrangement uses TRBV29-1 and TRBJ2-3; D not certain. Germline assignment: CDR1 SQVTM and CDR2 ANQGSEA. Trimming left V 3 bases short and J 6 bases short, with 13 bases between. This CDR3 has 13 residues.

The chain combines TRBV7-2 with TRBJ2-3; 13 nucleotides align to TRBD2. J lost 4 bases, V lost 4 bases, and 11 bases had no gene match. Looked up from germline, CDR1 is SGHTA and CDR2 is FQGNSA. CDR3 size: 18 residues. The chain's CDR3 is CASSSTSGGDGVADTQYF. The CDR3 bases are TGTGCCAGCAGCTCTACTAGCGGGGGGGACGGTGTCGCAGATACGCAGTATTTT.